The clone carrying this TCR beta chain was observed many times. From the 5' RACE reads, TCRdb called clonotypes with MiXCR, one entry per CDR3 protein. This table has more than 70,000 distinct CDR3 sequences, approximately 10% appearing once. This entry is derived from a study of neurological immune-mediated disorders. V lost 7 bases and J lost 6; bases outside the gene matches: 13. CDR1 is MDHEN, CDR2 SYDVKM, per germline. The CDR3 runs to 15 residues. This TCR was recovered from a middle-aged man in good health. Input material: PBMCs. V gene TRBV28 combines with J gene TRBJ2-7; 9 bases align to TRBD1. The CDR3 coding sequence is TGTGCCAGCACTACACTCGGGACAGGGAAAGTCGAGCAGTACTTC. Its protein product is CASTTLGTGKVEQYF.